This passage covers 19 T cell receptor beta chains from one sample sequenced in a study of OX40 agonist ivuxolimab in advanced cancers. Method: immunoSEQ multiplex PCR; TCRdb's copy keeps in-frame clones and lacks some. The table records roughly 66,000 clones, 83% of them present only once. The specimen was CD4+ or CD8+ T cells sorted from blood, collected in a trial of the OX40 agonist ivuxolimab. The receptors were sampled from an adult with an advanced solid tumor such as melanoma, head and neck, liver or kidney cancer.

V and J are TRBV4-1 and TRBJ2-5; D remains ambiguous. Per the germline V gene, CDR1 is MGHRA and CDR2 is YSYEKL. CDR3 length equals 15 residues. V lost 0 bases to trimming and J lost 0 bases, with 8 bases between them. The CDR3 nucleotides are TGCGCCAGCAGCCAAGATCCGGCGTACCAAGAGACCCAGTACTTC. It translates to CASSQDPAYQETQYF.

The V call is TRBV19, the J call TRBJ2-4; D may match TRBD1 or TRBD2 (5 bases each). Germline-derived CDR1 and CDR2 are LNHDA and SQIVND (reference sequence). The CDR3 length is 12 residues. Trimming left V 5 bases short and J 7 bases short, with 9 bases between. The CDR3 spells CASSSRDNIQYF. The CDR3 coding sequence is TGTGCCAGTAGTTCCAGGGACAACATTCAGTACTTC.

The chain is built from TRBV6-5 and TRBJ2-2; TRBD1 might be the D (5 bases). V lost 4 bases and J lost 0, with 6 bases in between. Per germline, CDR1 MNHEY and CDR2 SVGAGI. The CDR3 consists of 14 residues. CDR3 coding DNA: TGTGCCAGCAGTTTGACAGCGAACACCGGGGAGCTGTTTTTT. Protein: CASSLTANTGELFF.

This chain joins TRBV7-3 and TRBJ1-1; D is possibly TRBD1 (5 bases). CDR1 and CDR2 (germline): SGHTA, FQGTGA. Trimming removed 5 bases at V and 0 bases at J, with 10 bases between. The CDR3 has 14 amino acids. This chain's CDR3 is CASSPDSLNTEAFF. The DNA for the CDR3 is TGTGCCAGCAGCCCCGACAGTTTGAACACTGAAGCTTTCTTT. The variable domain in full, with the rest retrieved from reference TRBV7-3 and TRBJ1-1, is GAGVSQTPSNKVTEKGKYVELRCDPISGHTALYWYRQSLGQGPEFLIYFQGTGAADDSGLPNDRFFAVRPEGSVSTLKIQRTERGDSAVYLCASSPDSLNTEAFFGQGTRLTVV.

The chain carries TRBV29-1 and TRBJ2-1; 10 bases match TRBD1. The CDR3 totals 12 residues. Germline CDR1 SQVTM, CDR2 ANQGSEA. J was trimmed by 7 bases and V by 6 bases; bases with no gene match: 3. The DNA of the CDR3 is TGCAGCGTCCCGGGACAGGGGAATGAGCAGTTCTTC. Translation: CSVPGQGNEQFF.

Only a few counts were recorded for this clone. This chain's CDR3 is CASSRDRAGPGANVLTF. For the CDR3, the DNA is TGTGCCAGCAGTCGTGACAGGGCCGGTCCTGGGGCCAACGTCCTGACTTTC. The chain recombines TRBV5-8 with TRBJ2-6; 7 nucleotides line up with TRBD1. Losses at the gene ends were 5 bases for V and 2 bases for J; bases not matched to a gene: 10. CDR1 is SGHTS and CDR2 is YDEGEE in the germline V gene. The CDR3 is made up of 17 amino acids.

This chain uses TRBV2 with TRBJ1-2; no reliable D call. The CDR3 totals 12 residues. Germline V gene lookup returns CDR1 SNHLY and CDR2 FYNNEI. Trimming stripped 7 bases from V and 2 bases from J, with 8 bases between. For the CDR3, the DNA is TGTGCCAGCACAGGAGGAAACTATGGCTACACCTTC. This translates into CASTGGNYGYTF.

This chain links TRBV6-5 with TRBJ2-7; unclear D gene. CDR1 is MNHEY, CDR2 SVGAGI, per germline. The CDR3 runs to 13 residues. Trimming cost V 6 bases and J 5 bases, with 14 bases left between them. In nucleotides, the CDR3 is TGTGCCAGCAGCAAAGGAATTAATAACGAGCAGTACTTC. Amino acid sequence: CASSKGINNEQYF.

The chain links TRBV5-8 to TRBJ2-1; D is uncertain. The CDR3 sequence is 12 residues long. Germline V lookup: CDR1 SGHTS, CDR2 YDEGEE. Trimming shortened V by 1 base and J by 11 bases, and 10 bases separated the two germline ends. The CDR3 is CASSLRVGKQFF. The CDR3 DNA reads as TGTGCCAGCAGCTTGAGAGTGGGGAAGCAGTTCTTC.

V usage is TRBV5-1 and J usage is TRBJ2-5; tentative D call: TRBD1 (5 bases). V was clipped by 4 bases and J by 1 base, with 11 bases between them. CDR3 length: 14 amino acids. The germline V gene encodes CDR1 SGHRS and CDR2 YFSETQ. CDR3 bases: TGCGCCAGCAGCCAGGGTTCCACCCAAGAGACCCAGTACTTC. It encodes CASSQGSTQETQYF.

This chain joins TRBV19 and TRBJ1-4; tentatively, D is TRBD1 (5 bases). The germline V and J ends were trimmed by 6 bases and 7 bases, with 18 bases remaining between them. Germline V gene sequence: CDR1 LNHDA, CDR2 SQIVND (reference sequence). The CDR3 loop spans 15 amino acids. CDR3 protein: CASSLFKGRGEKLFF. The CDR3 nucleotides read TGTGCCAGTAGCCTCTTCAAAGGAAGGGGTGAAAAACTGTTTTTT.

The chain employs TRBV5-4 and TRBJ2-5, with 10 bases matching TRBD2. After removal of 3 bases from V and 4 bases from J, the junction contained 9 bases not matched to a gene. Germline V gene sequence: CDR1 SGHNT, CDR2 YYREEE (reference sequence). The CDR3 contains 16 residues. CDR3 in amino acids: CASSSMVSGRAETQYF. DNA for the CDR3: TGTGCCAGCAGCTCCATGGTCAGCGGGAGGGCAGAGACCCAGTACTTC.

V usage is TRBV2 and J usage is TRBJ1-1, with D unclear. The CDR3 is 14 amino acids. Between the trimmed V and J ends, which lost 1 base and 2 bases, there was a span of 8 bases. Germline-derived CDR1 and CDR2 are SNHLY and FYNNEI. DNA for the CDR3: TGTGCCAGCAGTGAAGAAGGACGTAACACTGAAGCTTTCTTT. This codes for CASSEEGRNTEAFF.

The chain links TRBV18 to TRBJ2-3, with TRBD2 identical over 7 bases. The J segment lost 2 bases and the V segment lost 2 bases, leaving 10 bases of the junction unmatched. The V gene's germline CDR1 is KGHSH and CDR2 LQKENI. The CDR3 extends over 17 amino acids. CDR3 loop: CASSPVGTNFITDTQYF. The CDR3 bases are TGTGCCAGCTCACCAGTTGGGACTAACTTTATCACAGATACGCAGTATTTT.

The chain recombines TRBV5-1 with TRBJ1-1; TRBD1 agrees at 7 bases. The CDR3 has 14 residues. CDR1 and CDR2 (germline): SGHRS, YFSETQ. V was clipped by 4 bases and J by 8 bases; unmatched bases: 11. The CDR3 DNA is TGCGCCAGCAGCCAGGACACAGGGGCCGTCGAAGCTTTCTTT. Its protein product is CASSQDTGAVEAFF.

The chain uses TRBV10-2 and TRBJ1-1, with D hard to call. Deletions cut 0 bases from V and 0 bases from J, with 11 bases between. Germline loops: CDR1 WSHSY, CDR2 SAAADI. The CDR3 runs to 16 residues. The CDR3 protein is CASSESLGLLNTEAFF. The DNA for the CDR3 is TGCGCCAGCAGTGAGTCCCTTGGACTGCTGAACACTGAAGCTTTCTTT.

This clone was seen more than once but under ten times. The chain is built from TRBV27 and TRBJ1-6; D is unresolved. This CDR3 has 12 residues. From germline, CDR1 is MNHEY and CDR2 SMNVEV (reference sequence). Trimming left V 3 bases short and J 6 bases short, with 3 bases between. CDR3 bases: TGTGCCAGCAGTTTTCGTAATTCACCCCTCCACTTT. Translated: CASSFRNSPLHF.

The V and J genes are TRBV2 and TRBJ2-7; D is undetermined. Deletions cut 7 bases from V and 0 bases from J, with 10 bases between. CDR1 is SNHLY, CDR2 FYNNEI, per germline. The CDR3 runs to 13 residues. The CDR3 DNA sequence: TGTGCCAGCATCAGCCCCGCCTCCTACGAGCAGTACTTC. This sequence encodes CASISPASYEQYF.

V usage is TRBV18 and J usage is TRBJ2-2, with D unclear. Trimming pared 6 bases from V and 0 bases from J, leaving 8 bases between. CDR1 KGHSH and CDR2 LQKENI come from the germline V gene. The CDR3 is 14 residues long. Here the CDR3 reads CASSAGPNTGELFF. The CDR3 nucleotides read TGTGCCAGCTCGGCAGGACCGAACACCGGGGAGCTGTTTTTT.